A single sample gave rise to the 30 T cell receptor beta chains below, sequenced in a study of cytomegalovirus exposure and HLA in healthy donors. Primers included in the PCR were 60 Vbeta and 13 Jbeta primers. TCRdb's table, derived via immunoSEQ multiplex PCR, lists solely in-frame clones and lacks some. The sample gives roughly 140,000 clones, around 70% of which show up once; 2% to 2.5% is in the top ten. Sequenced input: PBMCs. The receptor set was obtained from a man aged 40-55 years in good health and CMV-seronegative.

The V call is TRBV4-3, the J call TRBJ2-3; TRBD2 agrees at 7 bases. CDR3 length: 19 amino acids. CDR1 and CDR2 (germline): LGHNA, YSLEER. V lost 0 bases, J lost 2 bases, and 14 bases stayed unmatched. The CDR3 is CASSQDSSGVAGVTDTQYF. The CDR3 nucleotides read TGCGCCAGCAGCCAAGATAGTTCGGGGGTGGCGGGAGTCACAGATACGCAGTATTTT.

This chain joins TRBV10-3 and TRBJ2-7; 10 bases line up with TRBD2. The junction had 4 bases not matched to a gene; V was cut back by 2 bases and J by 0 bases. The CDR3 is made up of 16 amino acids. The germline V gene has CDR1 ENHRY and CDR2 SYGVKD. The chain's CDR3 is CAISEPSGGSSYEQYF. CDR3 bases: TGTGCCATCAGTGAGCCTAGCGGGGGTAGCTCCTACGAGCAGTACTTC.

The chain uses TRBV30 and TRBJ1-2, with D maybe TRBD1 (6 bases). The V end was cut by 3 bases, the J end by 8 bases, with 16 bases between. The CDR3 covers 13 residues. The V gene's germline CDR1 is GTSNPN and CDR2 SVGIG (reference sequence). CDR3 amino acids: CAWRAGAGWGYTF. In nucleotides, the CDR3 is TGTGCCTGGAGGGCAGGGGCTGGGTGGGGCTACACCTTC. The complete variable domain, with remaining parts taken from reference TRBV30 and TRBJ1-2, reads SQTIHQWPATLVQPVGSPLSLECTVEGTSNPNLYWYRQAAGRGLQLLFYSVGIGQISSEVPQNLSASRPQDRQFILSSKKLLLSDSGFYLCAWRAGAGWGYTFGSGTRLTVV.

This chain links TRBV10-3 with TRBJ1-3, with no clear D. Trimming took 2 bases from V and 1 from J, leaving 6 bases between them. The CDR3 spans 14 residues. Germline V gene data show CDR1 as ENHRY and CDR2 as SYGVKD. The CDR3 DNA reads as TGTGCCATCAGTGAGACCGGGTCTGGAAACACCATATATTTT. Its translation is CAISETGSGNTIYF.

The chain combines TRBV6-5 with TRBJ2-5; 14 bases are shared with TRBD2. Germline V gene lookup returns CDR1 MNHEY and CDR2 SVGAGI. V was clipped by 5 bases and J by 7 bases; unmatched bases: 6. CDR3 size: 15 residues. The CDR3 reads CASSPGTSGRVTQYF. The CDR3, as DNA: TGTGCCAGCAGTCCAGGGACTAGCGGGAGAGTGACCCAGTACTTC.

This clone was recorded only once. The chain combines TRBV5-4 with TRBJ1-4; 8 bases fit TRBD1. The V and J ends lost 4 bases and 4 bases, in that order; junction bases with no gene match: 3. CDR3 size: 14 residues. Germline V gene data show CDR1 as SGHNT and CDR2 as YYREEE (reference sequence). The CDR3 loop reads CASSRQGFNEKLFF. CDR3 DNA: TGTGCCAGCAGCCGACAGGGGTTTAATGAAAAACTGTTTTTT.

The V and J genes are TRBV5-8 and TRBJ2-7; no definite D call. From germline, CDR1 is SGHTS and CDR2 YDEGEE. V was shortened by 0 bases and J by 7 bases, with 8 bases between the two germline ends. This CDR3 has 12 residues. The CDR3 bases are TGTGCCAGCAGCTTGGCCGGGTGGGAGCAGTACTTC. This sequence encodes CASSLAGWEQYF.

The chain employs TRBV29-1 and TRBJ2-7; 12 bases map to TRBD2. Trimming at V came to 1 base and at J to 2 bases, leaving 0 bases not matched to a gene. The CDR3 is made up of 14 amino acids. Germline CDR1 and CDR2: SQVTM and ANQGSEA. The CDR3 protein is CSVEGTSGTYEQYF. DNA for the CDR3: TGCAGCGTTGAAGGGACTAGCGGGACCTACGAGCAGTACTTC.

The chain links TRBV27 to TRBJ1-1, with D uncertain. Trimming removed 5 bases at V and 1 base at J, with 14 bases between. The CDR3 spans 15 residues. CDR1 is MNHEY, CDR2 SMNVEV, per germline (reference sequence). CDR3 sequence: CASSPGALRNTEAFF. CDR3 coding DNA: TGTGCCAGCAGTCCTGGAGCGCTAAGGAACACTGAAGCTTTCTTT.

The chain couples TRBV28 to TRBJ1-6, with D possibly being TRBD1 (5 bases). Deletions cut 1 base from V and 3 bases from J, with 10 bases between. CDR3 length equals 16 residues. The germline gives CDR1 MDHEN, CDR2 SYDVKM. The CDR3, as DNA: TGTGCCAGCAGTTTATCGGGGGGGGGCTATAATTCACCCCTCCACTTT. Its translation is CASSLSGGGYNSPLHF.

This clone has a single count. This sequence joins TRBV5-6 and TRBJ2-1, with 7 bases matching TRBD2. The CDR3 consists of 14 residues. Germline V gene data show CDR1 as SGHDT and CDR2 as YYEEEE. Trimming at V came to 4 bases and at J to 3 bases, leaving 4 bases not matched to a gene. The CDR3 bases are TGTGCCAGCAGCCCCGGGACTAACTACAATGAGCAGTTCTTC. Encoded protein: CASSPGTNYNEQFF. Using reference TRBV5-6 and TRBJ2-1 for the parts outside the CDR3, the full variable domain is DAGVTQSPTHLIKTRGQQVTLRCSPKSGHDTVSWYQQALGQGPQFIFQYYEEEERQRGNFPDRFSGHQFPNYSSELNVNALLLGDSALYLCASSPGTNYNEQFFGPGTRLTVL.

The chain is built from TRBV6-5 and TRBJ2-2; a possible D gene is TRBD1 (6 bases). Germline V lookup: CDR1 MNHEY, CDR2 SVGAGI. The V end was cut by 6 bases, the J end by 2 bases, with 13 bases between. This CDR3 comprises 15 residues. CDR3 region: CASRGDRPNTGELFF. The CDR3 bases are TGTGCCAGCAGGGGCGACAGGCCCAACACCGGGGAGCTGTTTTTT.

The genes are TRBV10-3 and TRBJ2-1; D perhaps matches TRBD2 (6 bases). Trimming took off 0 bases at V and 6 bases at J, with 15 bases between the two ends. This CDR3 region has 16 residues. CDR1 is ENHRY and CDR2 is SYGVKD in the germline V gene. The CDR3 DNA sequence: TGTGCCATCAGTGAGTCGGTGACTAGACCCCTCAATGAGCAGTTCTTC. Translating it yields CAISESVTRPLNEQFF.

This chain joins TRBV28 and TRBJ2-6; possible D gene TRBD2, 6 bases. Per germline, CDR1 MDHEN and CDR2 SYDVKM. CDR3 length equals 15 residues. With 3 bases removed from V and 4 bases from J, the gap between germline ends came to 10 bases. The CDR3 nucleotides are TGTGCCAGCAGTTTCGTCGGGAGCGGGGCCAACGTCCTGACTTTC. Translated, it gives CASSFVGSGANVLTF.

V is TRBV6-1 and J is TRBJ2-3; 10 bases line up with TRBD1. Trimming at V came to 8 bases and at J to 4 bases, leaving 6 bases not matched to a gene. This CDR3 contains 14 residues. Germline V gene lookup returns CDR1 MNHNS and CDR2 SASEGT. CDR3: CASLDRGRADTQYF. CDR3 sequence (DNA): TGTGCCAGCCTAGACAGGGGGCGGGCAGATACGCAGTATTTT.

V usage is TRBV27 and J usage is TRBJ2-1; 8 bases map to TRBD1. The CDR3 has 15 amino acids. Germline trimming cut 3 bases from V and 2 bases from J; bases unmatched to any gene: 3. Germline-derived CDR1 and CDR2 are MNHEY and SMNVEV (reference sequence). The CDR3 DNA follows: TGTGCCAGCAGTTTGGACAGGGACACCTACAATGAGCAGTTCTTC. Its translation: CASSLDRDTYNEQFF.

This clone appeared once. The V gene is TRBV4-1, the J gene TRBJ2-7; possibly TRBD2 for D (5 bases). Trimming pared 0 bases from V and 9 bases from J, leaving 21 bases between. This CDR3 is 16 amino acids long. Germline assignment: CDR1 MGHRA and CDR2 YSYEKL. The chain's CDR3 is CASSQDPARRLIGQYF. The CDR3 DNA sequence: TGCGCCAGCAGCCAAGACCCGGCACGGAGGCTCATAGGGCAGTACTTC.

The rearrangement links TRBV7-2 to TRBJ1-5; tentatively, D is TRBD1 (6 bases). This CDR3 contains 14 residues. Per germline, CDR1 SGHTA and CDR2 FQGNSA. Trimming stripped 1 base from V and 2 bases from J, with 6 bases between. Here the CDR3 reads CASSLDRGNQPQHF. CDR3 DNA: TGTGCCAGCAGCTTAGACAGGGGCAATCAGCCCCAGCATTTT. The full variable domain, rest sourced from reference TRBV7-2 and TRBJ1-5, is GAGVSQSPSNKVTEKGKDVELRCDPISGHTALYWYRQSLGQGLEFLIYFQGNSAPDKSGLPSDRFSAERTGGSVSTLTIQRTQQEDSAVYLCASSLDRGNQPQHFGDGTRLSIL.

The V gene is TRBV5-4, the J gene TRBJ2-5; 8 bases are a match to TRBD1. Germline CDR1 is SGHNT and CDR2 is YYREEE (reference sequence). The CDR3 totals 15 residues. V was pared by 4 bases and J by 3 bases, with 8 bases of the junction left unmatched. The CDR3 loop is CASSAVPGQEETQYF. The CDR3 nucleotides read TGTGCCAGCAGCGCCGTCCCGGGACAGGAAGAGACCCAGTACTTC.

This sequence joins TRBV7-6 and TRBJ2-1, with 8 bases lining up with TRBD2. The germline V gene has CDR1 SGHVS and CDR2 FNYEAQ. The CDR3 totals 16 residues. The V and J ends lost 5 bases and 2 bases, in that order; junction bases with no gene match: 8. This CDR3 is CASSGREAGAYNEQFF. The CDR3 DNA reads TGTGCCAGCAGCGGCCGGGAAGCGGGGGCCTACAATGAGCAGTTCTTC.

The rearrangement links TRBV1 to TRBJ1-5; the table's D gene call, TRBD1, was not cross checked with the DNA. TRBV1 is flagged as a pseudogene. The CDR3 has 19 residues. For the CDR3, the DNA is TGCACCAGCAGCCAAGAATCGTCACAGGGGGCTAATAGCAATCAGCCCCAGAATTTT. Translated: CTSSQESSQGANSNQPQNF.

This clone was detected only a few times. The chain joins TRBV7-6 to TRBJ2-2; 12 bases are a match to TRBD2. Looked up from germline, CDR1 is SGHVS and CDR2 is FNYEAQ. The CDR3 has 15 residues. V was clipped by 8 bases and J by 0 bases; unmatched bases: 1. CDR3 nucleotide sequence: TGTGCCAGCGGACTAGCGGGAACGAACACCGGGGAGCTGTTTTTT. Amino acid sequence: CASGLAGTNTGELFF.

The chain links TRBV6-5 to TRBJ2-1, with a weak D call TRBD1 (6 bases). The V gene lost 6 bases and the J gene lost 4 bases, with 16 bases spanning the gap. The CDR3 consists of 15 residues. Germline V gives CDR1 MNHEY, CDR2 SVGAGI. In nucleotides, the CDR3 is TGTGCCAGCAGCCTAGTGGGGACACCTTACAATGAGCAGTTCTTC. Protein product: CASSLVGTPYNEQFF.

This chain uses TRBV9 with TRBJ2-1; D is undetermined. This CDR3 region has 13 residues. Germline loops: CDR1 SGDLS, CDR2 YYNGEE. V shed 0 bases and J shed 13 bases, with 14 bases lying between them. The CDR3 region is CASSVATSQAQFF. CDR3 nucleotides: TGTGCCAGCAGCGTAGCTACATCGCAGGCTCAGTTCTTC.

The gene calls are TRBV19 and TRBJ1-1; D perhaps matches TRBD1 (5 bases). V was shortened by 0 bases and J by 5 bases, with 16 bases between the two germline ends. CDR3 size: 16 residues. The V gene's germline CDR1 is LNHDA and CDR2 SQIVND (reference sequence). The CDR3 DNA sequence: TGTGCCAGTAGTATAGATCCGGGGGGTGACGGGACTGAAGCTTTCTTT. Encoded protein: CASSIDPGGDGTEAFF.

J is TRBJ1-5 and V is TRBV5-1; 8 bases align to TRBD1. This CDR3 is built from 15 residues. Germline V lookup: CDR1 SGHRS, CDR2 YFSETQ. The V and J ends lost 4 bases and 6 bases, in that order; junction bases with no gene match: 9. The CDR3 DNA sequence: TGCGCCAGCAGCCCGGTCAGGGGGCCCGGTCAGCCCCAGCATTTT. Encoded protein: CASSPVRGPGQPQHF. Together with reference TRBV5-1 and TRBJ1-5, the CDR3 gives the full variable domain: KAGVTQTPRYLIKTRGQQVTLSCSPISGHRSVSWYQQTPGQGLQFLFEYFSETQRNKGNFPGRFSGRQFSNSRSEMNVSTLELGDSALYLCASSPVRGPGQPQHFGDGTRLSIL.

In its sample, this clone was seen a few times. The rearrangement uses TRBV2 and TRBJ1-1, with D possibly TRBD1 on 5 matching bases. In germline, CDR1 is SNHLY, CDR2 FYNNEI. This CDR3 has 15 residues. The V end was cut by 0 bases, the J end by 3 bases, with 11 bases between. CDR3 sequence (DNA): TGTGCCAGCAGTGAAGCTAATGGAGGGGACACTGAAGCTTTCTTT. Translated, it gives CASSEANGGDTEAFF.

This CDR3 is CASRRDRNYGYTF. CDR3 DNA sequence: TGTGCCAGCAGAAGGGACAGAAACTATGGCTACACCTTC. The chain combines TRBV6-5 with TRBJ1-2, with 7 bases aligning to TRBD1. J was trimmed by 2 bases and V by 6 bases; bases with no gene match: 3. This CDR3 has 13 amino acids. Germline CDR1 is MNHEY and CDR2 is SVGAGI.

The V gene is TRBV6-1, the J gene TRBJ2-1; TRBD2 aligns across 9 bases. Germline V gives CDR1 MNHNS, CDR2 SASEGT. V was pared by 4 bases and J by 4 bases, with 5 bases of the junction left unmatched. The CDR3 spans 15 residues. In DNA form, the CDR3 reads TGTGCCAGCAGTGTAGCGGGAGTTTCGTACAATGAGCAGTTCTTC. Amino acid sequence: CASSVAGVSYNEQFF.

This chain links TRBV5-1 with TRBJ2-3; tentative D call: TRBD1 (6 bases). The CDR3 loop spans 15 amino acids. Between the trimmed V and J ends, which lost 0 bases and 0 bases, there was a span of 8 bases. The germline V gene encodes CDR1 SGHRS and CDR2 YFSETQ. CDR3 nucleotide sequence: TGCGCCAGCAGCTTGGGAGGACAGAGCACAGATACGCAGTATTTT. This sequence encodes CASSLGGQSTDTQYF.